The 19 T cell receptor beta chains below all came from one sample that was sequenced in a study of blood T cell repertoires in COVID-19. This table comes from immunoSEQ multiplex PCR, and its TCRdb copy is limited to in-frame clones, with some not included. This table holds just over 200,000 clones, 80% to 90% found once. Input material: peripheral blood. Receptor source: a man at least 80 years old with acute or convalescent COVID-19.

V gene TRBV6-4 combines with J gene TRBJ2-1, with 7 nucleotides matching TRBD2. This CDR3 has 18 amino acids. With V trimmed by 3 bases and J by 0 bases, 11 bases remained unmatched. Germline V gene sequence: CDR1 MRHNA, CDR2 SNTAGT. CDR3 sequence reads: CASSESSYAGASYNEQFF. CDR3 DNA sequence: TGTGCCAGCAGTGAAAGTTCATATGCGGGAGCCTCCTACAATGAGCAGTTCTTC.

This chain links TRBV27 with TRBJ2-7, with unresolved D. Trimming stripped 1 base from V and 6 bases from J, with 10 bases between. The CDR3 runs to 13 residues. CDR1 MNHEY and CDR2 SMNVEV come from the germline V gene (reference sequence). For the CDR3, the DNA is TGTGCCAGCAGTTTATTGGCGGCTTCCGAGCAGTACTTC. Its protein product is CASSLLAASEQYF.

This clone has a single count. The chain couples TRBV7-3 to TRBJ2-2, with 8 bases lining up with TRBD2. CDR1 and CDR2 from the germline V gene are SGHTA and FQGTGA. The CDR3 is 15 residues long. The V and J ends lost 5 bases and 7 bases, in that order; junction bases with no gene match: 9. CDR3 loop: CASSLDSGIGGELFF. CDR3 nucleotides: TGTGCCAGCAGCCTGGATAGCGGGATCGGCGGGGAGCTGTTTTTT.

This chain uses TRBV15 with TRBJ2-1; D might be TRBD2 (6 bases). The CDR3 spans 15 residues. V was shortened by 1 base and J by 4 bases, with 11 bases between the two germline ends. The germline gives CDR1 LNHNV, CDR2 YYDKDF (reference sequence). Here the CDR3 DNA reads TGTGCCACCAGCAGAGTCCCTAGCGCTTACAATGAGCAGTTCTTC. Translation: CATSRVPSAYNEQFF.

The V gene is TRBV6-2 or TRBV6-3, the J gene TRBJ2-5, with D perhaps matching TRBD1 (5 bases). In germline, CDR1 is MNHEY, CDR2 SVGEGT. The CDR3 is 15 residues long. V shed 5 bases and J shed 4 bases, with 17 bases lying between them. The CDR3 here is CASSPLTPGRETQYF. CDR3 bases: TGTGCCAGCAGTCCACTTACACCAGGGCGAGAGACCCAGTACTTC.

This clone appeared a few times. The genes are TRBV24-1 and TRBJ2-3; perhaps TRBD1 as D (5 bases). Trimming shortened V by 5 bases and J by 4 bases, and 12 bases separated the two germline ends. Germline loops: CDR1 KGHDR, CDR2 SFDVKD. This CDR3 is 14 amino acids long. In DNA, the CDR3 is TGTGCCACCAGTGTGGCAGGGAAGCCAGATACGCAGTATTTT. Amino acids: CATSVAGKPDTQYF.

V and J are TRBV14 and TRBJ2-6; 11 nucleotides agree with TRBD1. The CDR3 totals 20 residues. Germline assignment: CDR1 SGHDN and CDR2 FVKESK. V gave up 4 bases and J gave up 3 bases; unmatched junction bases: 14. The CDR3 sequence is CASSLGVRTGGFDGANVLTF. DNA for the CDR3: TGTGCCAGCAGCCTAGGGGTGCGGACAGGGGGCTTTGATGGGGCCAACGTCCTGACTTTC.

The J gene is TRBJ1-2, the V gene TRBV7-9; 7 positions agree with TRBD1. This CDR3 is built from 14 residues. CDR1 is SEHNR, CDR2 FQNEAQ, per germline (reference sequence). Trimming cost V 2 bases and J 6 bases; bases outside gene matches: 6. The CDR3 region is CASSLTDRDHGYTF. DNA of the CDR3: TGTGCCAGCAGCTTAACCGACAGGGACCATGGCTACACCTTC.

This CDR3 reads CAWRRDRGGYGYTF. The CDR3 DNA reads TGTGCCTGGAGAAGAGACAGGGGCGGCTATGGCTACACCTTC. The rearrangement joins TRBV30 to TRBJ1-2, with 8 bases matching TRBD1. Germline V gene sequence: CDR1 GTSNPN, CDR2 SVGIG (reference sequence). After removal of 3 bases from V and 4 bases from J, the junction contained 7 bases not matched to a gene. The CDR3 loop spans 14 amino acids.

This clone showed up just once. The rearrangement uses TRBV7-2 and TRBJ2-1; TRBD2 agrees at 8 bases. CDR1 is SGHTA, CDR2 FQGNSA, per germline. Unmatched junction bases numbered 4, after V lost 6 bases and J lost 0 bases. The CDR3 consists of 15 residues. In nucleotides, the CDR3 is TGTGCCAGCAGTCGTACTAGCGGCTCCTACAATGAGCAGTTCTTC. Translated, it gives CASSRTSGSYNEQFF.

The CDR3 DNA reads as TGTGCCAGCAGCCCCAGCGGGGGCACAGATACGCAGTATTTT. This translates into CASSPSGGTDTQYF. V gene TRBV11-3 combines with J gene TRBJ2-3; 7 nucleotides agree with TRBD2. The CDR3 consists of 14 residues. The J segment lost 1 base and the V segment lost 5 bases, leaving 3 bases of the junction unmatched. Per the germline V gene, CDR1 is SGHNT and CDR2 is YENEEA. Based on the CDR3 plus reference TRBV11-3 and TRBJ2-3, the full variable domain is EAGVVQSPRYKIIEKKQPVAFWCNPISGHNTLYWYLQNLGQGPELLIRYENEEAVDDSQLPKDRFSAERLKGVDSTLKIQPAELGDSAVYLCASSPSGGTDTQYFGPGTRLTVL.

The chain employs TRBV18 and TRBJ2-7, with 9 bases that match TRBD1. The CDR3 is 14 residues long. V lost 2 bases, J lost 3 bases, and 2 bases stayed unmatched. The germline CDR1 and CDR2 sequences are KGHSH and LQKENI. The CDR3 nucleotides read TGTGCCAGCTCACCAGAGGGACAGGGCTACGAGCAGTACTTC. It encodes CASSPEGQGYEQYF.

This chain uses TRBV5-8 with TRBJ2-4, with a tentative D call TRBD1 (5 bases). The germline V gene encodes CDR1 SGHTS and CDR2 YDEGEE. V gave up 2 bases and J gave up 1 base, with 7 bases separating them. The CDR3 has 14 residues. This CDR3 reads CASSLPGAKNIQYF. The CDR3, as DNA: TGTGCCAGCAGCTTACCAGGGGCCAAAAACATTCAGTACTTC. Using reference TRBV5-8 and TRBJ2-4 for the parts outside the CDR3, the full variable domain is EAGVTQSPTHLIKTRGQQATLRCSPISGHTSVYWYQQALGLGLQFLLWYDEGEERNRGNFPPRFSGRQFPNYSSELNVNALELEDSALYLCASSLPGAKNIQYFGAGTRLSVL.

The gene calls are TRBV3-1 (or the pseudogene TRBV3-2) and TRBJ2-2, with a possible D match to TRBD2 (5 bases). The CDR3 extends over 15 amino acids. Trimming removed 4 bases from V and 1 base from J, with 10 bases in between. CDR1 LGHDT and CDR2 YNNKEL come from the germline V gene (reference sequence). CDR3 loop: CASSLLGLNTGELFF. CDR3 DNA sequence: TGTGCCAGCAGCCTACTAGGGTTGAACACCGGGGAGCTGTTTTTT.

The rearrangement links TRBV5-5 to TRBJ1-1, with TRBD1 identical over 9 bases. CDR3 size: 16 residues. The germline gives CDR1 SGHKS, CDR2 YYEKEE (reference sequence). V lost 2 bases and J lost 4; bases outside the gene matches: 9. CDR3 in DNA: TGTGCCAGCAGCTTTTCCAACAGGGGGCAGGGCACTGAAGCTTTCTTT. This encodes CASSFSNRGQGTEAFF.

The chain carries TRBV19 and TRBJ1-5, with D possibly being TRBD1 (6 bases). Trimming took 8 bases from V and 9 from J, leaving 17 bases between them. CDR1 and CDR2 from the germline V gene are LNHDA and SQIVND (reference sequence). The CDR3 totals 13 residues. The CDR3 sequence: CASQDRPTRPQHF. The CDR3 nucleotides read TGTGCCAGTCAAGACAGGCCCACGCGGCCCCAGCATTTT.

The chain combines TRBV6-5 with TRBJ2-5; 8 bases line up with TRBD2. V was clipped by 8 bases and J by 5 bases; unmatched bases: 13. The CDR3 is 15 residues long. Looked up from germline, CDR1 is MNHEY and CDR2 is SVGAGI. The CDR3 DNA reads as TGTGCCAGCTGTTTCGTTAGCGGGAAAGGGGAGACCCAGTACTTC. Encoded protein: CASCFVSGKGETQYF.

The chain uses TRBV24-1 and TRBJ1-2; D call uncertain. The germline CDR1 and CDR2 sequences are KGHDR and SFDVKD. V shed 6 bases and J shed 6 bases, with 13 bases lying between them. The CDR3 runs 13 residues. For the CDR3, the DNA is TGTGCCACCAGTACTCGTCTCTCGGATGGCTACACCTTC. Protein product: CATSTRLSDGYTF.

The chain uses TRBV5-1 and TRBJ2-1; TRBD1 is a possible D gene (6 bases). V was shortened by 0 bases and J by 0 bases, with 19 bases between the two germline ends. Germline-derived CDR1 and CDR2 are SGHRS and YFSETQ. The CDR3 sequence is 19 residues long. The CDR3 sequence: CASSLARGSQTGSYNEQFF. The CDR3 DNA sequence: TGCGCCAGCAGCTTGGCCAGGGGTAGTCAGACAGGCTCCTACAATGAGCAGTTCTTC.